These 26 T cell receptor beta chains were all obtained from the same sample, sequenced in a study of CD4 T cells in relation to SARS-CoV-2 and coronaviruses. Clones were read by immunoSEQ multiplex PCR, and TCRdb kept only the in-frame ones, dropping some. The profile shows some 35,000 clones, around nine tenths of them singletons. The source material was memory CD4+ T cells from PBMCs. These receptors were obtained from an adult with COVID-19.

The V and J genes are TRBV15 and TRBJ2-5; D unresolved. The length of the CDR3 is 13 residues. The germline gives CDR1 LNHNV, CDR2 YYDKDF (reference sequence). V lost 8 bases to trimming and J lost 1 base, with 11 bases between them. CDR3 sequence (DNA): TGTGCCACCGGAATCGGCAGCCAAGAGACCCAGTACTTC. This encodes CATGIGSQETQYF.

The V and J genes are TRBV11-3 and TRBJ1-2; possible D gene TRBD1, 6 bases. Trimming took off 5 bases at V and 6 bases at J, with 10 bases between the two ends. This CDR3 region has 12 residues. Germline values: CDR1 SGHNT, CDR2 YENEEA. DNA for the CDR3: TGTGCCAGCAGCAACCGGACAGATGGCTACACCTTC. Its translation: CASSNRTDGYTF.

This chain links TRBV9 with TRBJ2-5, with 9 nucleotides matching TRBD2. This CDR3 region has 16 residues. J lost 1 base, V lost 0 bases, and 4 bases had no gene match. Germline loops: CDR1 SGDLS, CDR2 YYNGEE. CDR3 coding DNA: TGTGCCAGCAGCGTAGGTGGCGGGGGGGTCCAAGAGACCCAGTACTTC. This gives the protein CASSVGGGGVQETQYF.

This sequence joins TRBV10-2 and TRBJ1-1; tentatively, D is TRBD1 (6 bases). Trimming removed 2 bases from V and 4 bases from J, with 11 bases in between. Germline CDR1 WSHSY, CDR2 SAAADI. There are 14 residues in the CDR3. This CDR3 reads CASSEPTGGTEAFF. The CDR3, as DNA: TGCGCCAGCAGTGAGCCGACAGGAGGCACTGAAGCTTTCTTT.

The rearrangement joins TRBV14 to TRBJ2-2; the D call may be TRBD1 or TRBD2 (5 bases each). Trimming stripped 4 bases from V and 4 bases from J, with 13 bases between. Germline V CDR1 and CDR2: SGHDN, FVKESK. The CDR3 contains 15 residues. Here the CDR3 reads CASSRSRDPTGELFF. The CDR3 coding sequence is TGTGCCAGCAGCCGATCCCGGGACCCCACCGGGGAGCTGTTTTTT. Looking up the rest from reference TRBV14 and TRBJ2-2 gives the full variable domain: EAGVTQFPSHSVIEKGQTVTLRCDPISGHDNLYWYRRVMGKEIKFLLHFVKESKQDESGMPNNRFLAERTGGTYSTLKVQPAELEDSGVYFCASSRSRDPTGELFFGEGSRLTVL.

The chain employs TRBV27 and TRBJ1-4, with a tentative D call TRBD1 (5 bases). The CDR3 length is 15 residues. V lost 3 bases, J lost 5 bases, and 13 bases lay in between. Germline V gives CDR1 MNHEY, CDR2 SMNVEV (reference sequence). The DNA of the CDR3 is TGTGCCAGCAGTTTCGGGGGGACGGGAAATGAAAAACTGTTTTTT. It is translated as CASSFGGTGNEKLFF.

The chain joins TRBV18 to TRBJ1-1; TRBD1 is a possible D gene (6 bases). The germline V gene has CDR1 KGHSH and CDR2 LQKENI. With 2 bases removed from V and 1 base from J, the gap between germline ends came to 14 bases. The length of the CDR3 is 16 residues. CDR3 in amino acids: CASSPDPGGANTEAFF. The CDR3 region has the DNA TGTGCCAGCTCACCAGATCCTGGGGGCGCGAACACTGAAGCTTTCTTT.

V gene TRBV6-5 combines with J gene TRBJ2-2; 8 nucleotides line up with TRBD2. After removal of 0 bases from V and 6 bases from J, the junction contained 6 bases not matched to a gene. Germline V gene data show CDR1 as MNHEY and CDR2 as SVGAGI. The CDR3 totals 16 residues. The CDR3 sequence is CASSYSPGGRAGELFF. CDR3 nucleotides: TGTGCCAGCAGTTACTCACCGGGGGGGCGGGCCGGGGAGCTGTTTTTT.

The chain joins TRBV5-5 to TRBJ2-3; perhaps D is TRBD1 or TRBD2 (5 bases each). The CDR3 runs 12 residues. The V and J ends lost 7 bases and 6 bases respectively, with 12 bases between them. Germline V gives CDR1 SGHKS, CDR2 YYEKEE (reference sequence). The CDR3 loop reads CASPLRGDTQYF. Here the CDR3 DNA reads TGTGCCAGCCCCCTACGGGGCGATACGCAGTATTTT.

This clone was seen only once. V is TRBV19 and J is TRBJ2-3; D is undetermined. The germline V gene encodes CDR1 LNHDA and CDR2 SQIVND (reference sequence). The CDR3 consists of 17 residues. Trimming left V 3 bases short and J 6 bases short, with 22 bases between. The CDR3 DNA reads as TGTGCCAGTAGTATGACCATTGGGTCCCCCCTGTTGGATACGCAGTATTTT. Translating gives CASSMTIGSPLLDTQYF.

The CDR3 is CAWTVNSGNTIYF. The CDR3 DNA sequence: TGTGCCTGGACAGTTAACTCTGGAAACACCATATATTTT. The chain combines TRBV30 with TRBJ1-3; D call uncertain. Germline assignment: CDR1 GTSNPN and CDR2 SVGIG (reference sequence). Trimming cost V 4 bases and J 0 bases, with 7 bases left between them. This CDR3 has 13 amino acids.

V and J are TRBV6-5 and TRBJ2-6, with D perhaps matching TRBD1 (5 bases). The CDR3 extends over 15 amino acids. The V end lost 2 bases, the J end lost 2 bases, and 7 bases lay between the germline ends. Germline lookup yields CDR1 MNHEY and CDR2 SVGAGI. CDR3 loop: CASSYDSAGANVLTF. CDR3 sequence (DNA): TGTGCCAGCAGTTACGACAGCGCTGGGGCCAACGTCCTGACTTTC.

The chain joins TRBV25-1 to TRBJ1-1, with D unresolved. Germline CDR1 MGHDK, CDR2 SYGVNS. Trimming pared 2 bases from V and 1 base from J, leaving 5 bases between. The CDR3 consists of 13 residues. The CDR3 protein is CASSEQGNTEAFF. Here the CDR3 DNA reads TGTGCCAGCAGTGAACAAGGGAACACTGAAGCTTTCTTT. The full variable domain, its missing parts supplied by reference TRBV25-1 and TRBJ1-1, is EADIYQTPRYLVIGTGKKITLECSQTMGHDKMYWYQQDPGMELHLIHYSYGVNSTEKGDLSSESTVSRIRTEHFPLTLESARPSHTSQYLCASSEQGNTEAFFGQGTRLTVV.

The chain has TRBV28 and TRBJ1-3; unclear D gene. The CDR3 is 14 residues long. V was shortened by 5 bases and J by 2 bases, with 10 bases between the two germline ends. The germline gives CDR1 MDHEN, CDR2 SYDVKM. The CDR3 region has the DNA TGTGCCAGCAGTAGCACAGCGCCTGGAAACACCATATATTTT. Translated, it gives CASSSTAPGNTIYF. Drawing the rest from reference TRBV28 and TRBJ1-3, the complete variable domain is DVKVTQSSRYLVKRTGEKVFLECVQDMDHENMFWYRQDPGLGLRLIYFSYDVKMKEKGDIPEGYSVSREKKERFSLILESASTNQTSMYLCASSSTAPGNTIYFGEGSWLTVV.

The chain joins TRBV6-5 to TRBJ1-2; the match to TRBD1 covers 7 bases. The germline CDR1 and CDR2 sequences are MNHEY and SVGAGI. The ends lost 0 bases at V and 2 bases at J; junction bases unmatched: 3. The CDR3 extends over 15 amino acids. The CDR3 region is CASSYSGTANYGYTF. CDR3 DNA sequence: TGTGCCAGCAGTTACTCAGGGACAGCCAACTATGGCTACACCTTC.

In its sample, this clone was seen once. The chain couples TRBV6-6 to TRBJ2-5; TRBD2 aligns across 8 bases. Germline lookup yields CDR1 MNHNY and CDR2 SVGAGI (reference sequence). The CDR3 length is 14 residues. J lost 5 bases, V lost 7 bases, and 9 bases had no gene match. Written as DNA, the CDR3 is TGTGCCAGCACCCAGGCCCGGGGGGGCGAGACCCAGTACTTC. Protein: CASTQARGGETQYF.

This clone came up once. The chain carries TRBV10-3 and TRBJ1-3; 7 bases agree with TRBD1. The CDR3 is 22 residues long. The ends lost 6 bases at V and 0 bases at J; junction bases unmatched: 26. Germline V gene lookup returns CDR1 ENHRY and CDR2 SYGVKD. The CDR3 nucleotides are TGTGCCATCAGCGGACAGGACGGGTTTTTTTGGTCTGCCGAACCCTCTGGAAACACCATATATTTT. It specifies CAISGQDGFFWSAEPSGNTIYF.

This sequence joins TRBV6-2 or TRBV6-3 and TRBJ1-1; no reliable D call. The CDR3 consists of 15 residues. V was trimmed by 4 bases and J by 5 bases, leaving 17 bases between them. CDR1 and CDR2 from the germline V gene are MNHEY and SVGEGT. The CDR3 spells CASSSSEITRTEAFF. The CDR3 nucleotides read TGTGCCAGCAGTTCATCCGAGATCACAAGGACTGAAGCTTTCTTT.

This rearrangement joins TRBV25-1 to TRBJ2-1, with D perhaps matching TRBD1 (5 bases). Trimming removed 4 bases at V and 1 base at J, with 11 bases between. CDR1 MGHDK and CDR2 SYGVNS come from the germline V gene. The CDR3 has 15 residues. The CDR3 DNA is TGTGCCAGCAGTGGTCAACAGGTATCCTACAATGAGCAGTTCTTC. Protein sequence: CASSGQQVSYNEQFF.

V usage is TRBV5-1 and J usage is TRBJ2-1, with TRBD1 as a possible D gene (6 bases). Germline assignment: CDR1 SGHRS and CDR2 YFSETQ. V lost 4 bases, J lost 1 base, and 12 bases lay in between. The CDR3 length is 15 residues. The CDR3 nucleotides read TGCGCCAGCAGCGCAGGGGACGGGTCCTACAATGAGCAGTTCTTC. Encoded protein: CASSAGDGSYNEQFF.

V and J are TRBV4-1 and TRBJ1-2; 11 bases match TRBD1. V lost 6 bases and J lost 3; bases outside the gene matches: 3. CDR1 and CDR2 (germline): MGHRA, YSYEKL. This CDR3 is 14 amino acids long. CDR3 sequence reads: CASRRGQGDYGYTF. The CDR3 bases are TGCGCCAGCAGACGGGGACAGGGGGACTATGGCTACACCTTC.

The chain carries TRBV20-1 and TRBJ1-2; D call uncertain. V lost 0 bases to trimming and J lost 7 bases, with 6 bases between them. The CDR3 is made up of 11 amino acids. From germline, CDR1 is DFQATT and CDR2 SNEGSKA (reference sequence). The CDR3 loop is CSARDLGGYTF. The CDR3, as DNA: TGCAGTGCTAGAGATCTGGGTGGCTACACCTTC.

The chain employs TRBV5-6 and TRBJ2-5; tentatively, D is TRBD1 or TRBD2 (5 bases each). The germline gives CDR1 SGHDT, CDR2 YYEEEE. Trimming left V 4 bases short and J 5 bases short, with 15 bases between. This CDR3 region has 14 residues. In DNA form, the CDR3 reads TGTGCCAGCAGCCCTCCGAGGGGACGGGAGACCCAGTACTTC. Translating it yields CASSPPRGRETQYF.

V gene TRBV27 combines with J gene TRBJ1-5, with D possibly matching TRBD1 (5 bases). Looked up from germline, CDR1 is MNHEY and CDR2 is SMNVEV (reference sequence). The CDR3 contains 14 residues. V lost 7 bases to trimming and J lost 2 bases, with 12 bases between them. In DNA, the CDR3 is TGTGCCAGCACCCGGGGAGGGGGCAATCAGCCCCAGCATTTT. This gives the protein CASTRGGGNQPQHF.

This clone appeared once. This chain connects TRBV6-5 to TRBJ1-6; D uncertain. Per the germline V gene, CDR1 is MNHEY and CDR2 is SVGAGI. CDR3 length equals 15 residues. V lost 6 bases to trimming and J lost 0 bases, with 9 bases between them. CDR3 loop: CASRVRSSYNSPLHF. The CDR3 bases are TGTGCCAGCAGGGTACGGAGCTCCTATAATTCACCCCTCCACTTT.

The genes are TRBV3-1 (or the pseudogene TRBV3-2) and TRBJ1-6; D is uncertain. Deletions cut 0 bases from V and 0 bases from J, with 9 bases between. Per germline, CDR1 LGHDT and CDR2 YNNKEL (reference sequence). CDR3 length: 17 residues. This chain's CDR3 is CASSQDQASSYNSPLHF. The CDR3 DNA follows: TGTGCCAGCAGCCAAGATCAGGCAAGCTCCTATAATTCACCCCTCCACTTT.